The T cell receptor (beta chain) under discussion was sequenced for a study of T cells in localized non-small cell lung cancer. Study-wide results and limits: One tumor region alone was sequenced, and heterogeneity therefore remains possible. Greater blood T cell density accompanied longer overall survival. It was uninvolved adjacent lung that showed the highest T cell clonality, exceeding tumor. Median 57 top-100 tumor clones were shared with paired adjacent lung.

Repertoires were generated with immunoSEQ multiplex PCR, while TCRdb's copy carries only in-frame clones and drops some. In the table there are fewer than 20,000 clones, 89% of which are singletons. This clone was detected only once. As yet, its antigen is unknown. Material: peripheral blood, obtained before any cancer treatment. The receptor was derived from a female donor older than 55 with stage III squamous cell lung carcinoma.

CDR3 loop: CASSPPAGFYEQYF. In DNA form, the CDR3 reads TGTGCCAGCAGTCCCCCGGCTGGTTTTTACGAGCAGTACTTC. The V and J genes are TRBV28 and TRBJ2-7; D uncertain. The germline gives CDR1 MDHEN, CDR2 SYDVKM. The CDR3 is made up of 14 amino acids. Trimming left V 5 bases short and J 4 bases short, with 15 bases between.